This TCR beta chain was sequenced during a study of OX40 agonist ivuxolimab in advanced cancers. The study, taken as a whole, reports: Among the lowest levels of clonal expansion were found in partial responders at 0.1-3.0 mg/kg. Clonal expansion was seen in CD4+ and CD8+ blood T cells by week 6 at 0.1 to 3.0 mg/kg.

Germline loops: CDR1 MNHEY, CDR2 SMNVEV (reference sequence). CDR3 length equals 17 residues. The germline V and J ends were trimmed by 5 bases and 4 bases, with 24 bases remaining between them. A note on this clone: Its antigen is undetermined.

Repertoires were generated with immunoSEQ multiplex PCR, while TCRdb's copy carries only in-frame clones and drops some. The sample contains approximately 50,000 clones, more than 85% of which appear only once. Material: CD4+ or CD8+ T cells sorted from blood, obtained in a trial of the OX40 agonist ivuxolimab. The receptor comes from an adult with an advanced solid tumor such as melanoma, head and neck, liver or kidney cancer. The chain uses TRBV27 and TRBJ2-7; no clear D. The DNA for the CDR3 is TGTGCCAGCAGTACCCTATCCCCGGTGGGTCCCGGATACGAGCAGTACTTC. Protein product: CASSTLSPVGPGYEQYF.